Here is one TCR beta chain with its context. This CDR3 region has 14 residues. Looked up from germline, CDR1 is SGHNT and CDR2 is YYREEE (reference sequence). With 2 bases clipped from V and 1 base from J, the junction kept 2 bases outside the gene matches. TCRdb's copy holds only in-frame clones and misses some; the assay was immunoSEQ multiplex PCR. Of approximately 79,000 clones listed, around 91% were seen once; the top ten hold roughly 7%. The data were taken from a study of control samples from healthy donors and cancer patients. This TCR derives from a man aged 45-60 years in good health. The sequenced material came from blood. The chain joins TRBV5-4 to TRBJ2-5; TRBD2 aligns across 7 bases. The CDR3 DNA reads as TGTGCCAGCAGCTTCGGGGGGAGCCAAGAGACCCAGTACTTC. Residues: CASSFGGSQETQYF.